Sequencing of this T cell receptor beta chain was carried out in a study of T cell repertoires in cytomegalovirus infection (dated by TCRdb to about 2019). About the study as a whole: Recently identified HLA-C-restricted CMV epitopes, whose presentation resists viral immunomodulation, were targeted by peptide stimulations together with well-studied HLA-B-restricted epitopes. Donor HLA type was relevant to the analysis, as public TCR beta signatures indicated carriage of CMV infection together with the matching HLA type.

The treatment or condition label of this sample denotes: in vitro stimulation with specific CMV peptide epitopes to enrich CMV-specific T cells. Broader findings and caveats from the paper: Cumulative frequency of public TCR beta family members discriminated carriers of CMV infection plus the relevant HLA type in this cohort and an independent 352-donor cohort. The ex vivo response was dominated by HLA-C-restricted CMV-specific TCR beta clonotypes, and the single most frequent clonotype in two of eight donors was supplied by these HLA-C-restricted clonotypes.

The sequencer was an Illumina HiSeq 1500. Starting from the raw public reads, TCRdb applied fastp trimming at Q25, assembled clones with MiXCR and retained in-frame beta chains. Entries that share a CDR3 protein sequence are merged under the most common genes and DNA. The sample table shows some 940,000 distinct CDR3 sequences, and 30% to 40% are seen once. About an eighth of the sample belongs to the ten largest clones. For this clonotype: No antigen is known for it. Base-call qualities are not available, and no considerably larger clone is one nucleotide away.

The TCR originated in a human donor in good health (CMV status not recorded). Some clones in this sample may be carry-over from other donors' samples. Sequenced here: cultured CD8+ T cells from PBMCs, sampled from culture after CMV antigen stimulation.

Read as DNA, the sequence is TGTGCCAGCAGCCTACTTCATTCTGGCTACACCTTC. It translates as CASSLLHSGYTF. Rearrangement joined TRBV14 to TRBJ1-2; too little of a D gene remains to name it. From the germline V gene, CDR1 is SGHDN and CDR2 is FVKESK. From the cysteine through the phenylalanine, the CDR3 covers 12 amino acids. Kept here is only the CDR3 DNA, which spans 36 bases and is read in frame from base 1. Trimming costs V 4 bases and J 7 bases, and their ends lie 10 bases apart.